The 8 T cell receptor beta chains presented below share a single source sample, sequenced in a study of cytomegalovirus exposure and HLA in healthy donors. In the PCR, 60 Vbeta and 13 Jbeta primers were used. TCRdb's copy holds only in-frame clones and misses some; the assay was immunoSEQ multiplex PCR. The data show about 180,000 clones, with around four fifths seen just once and approximately 2% held by the top ten. Sequencing was performed on PBMCs. The receptors stem from a woman in her thirties in good health and CMV-seronegative.

The chain joins TRBV5-1 to TRBJ2-3, with D tentatively TRBD1 (6 bases). V was pared by 2 bases and J by 5 bases, with 12 bases between. Germline lookup yields CDR1 SGHRS and CDR2 YFSETQ. CDR3 length equals 14 residues. This chain's CDR3 is CASSFTGSGDTQYF. CDR3 DNA sequence: TGCGCCAGCAGCTTTACAGGGTCGGGAGATACGCAGTATTTT.

The V gene is TRBV30, the J gene TRBJ1-2; no definite D call. Per germline, CDR1 GTSNPN and CDR2 SVGIG (reference sequence). The CDR3 contains 13 residues. V was shortened by 2 bases and J by 9 bases, with 16 bases between the two germline ends. The DNA for the CDR3 is TGTGCCTGGAGTTCGAACACCGCCTCAAGCTACACCTTC. Protein: CAWSSNTASSYTF.

The chain couples TRBV6-1 to TRBJ1-2; D is possibly TRBD1 (5 bases). Germline V gene lookup returns CDR1 MNHNS and CDR2 SASEGT. This CDR3 is 14 amino acids long. With 6 bases removed from V and 4 bases from J, the gap between germline ends came to 15 bases. This chain's CDR3 is CASSGRGSGYGYTF. CDR3 DNA: TGTGCCAGCAGCGGTAGGGGCTCCGGCTATGGCTACACCTTC.

CDR3 nucleotides: TGCGCCAGCAGCCAGGACATCTTGTCGGTCTCTGGGGCCAACGTCCTGACTTTC. Protein sequence: CASSQDILSVSGANVLTF. The genes are TRBV4-3 and TRBJ2-6; D might be TRBD1 (5 bases). V was clipped by 3 bases and J by 0 bases, with 15 bases between them. This CDR3 has 18 residues. The germline CDR1 and CDR2 sequences are LGHNA and YSLEER.

The V gene is TRBV2, the J gene TRBJ2-1; possible D gene TRBD1, 6 bases. The CDR3 spans 15 residues. Germline CDR1 and CDR2: SNHLY and FYNNEI. Trimming pared 4 bases from V and 0 bases from J, leaving 10 bases between. This CDR3 reads CASSATGISYNEQFF. Written as DNA, the CDR3 is TGTGCCAGCAGTGCCACAGGGATCTCCTACAATGAGCAGTTCTTC.

V is TRBV13 and J is TRBJ2-7, with a tentative D call TRBD1 (5 bases). Germline assignment: CDR1 PRHDT and CDR2 FYEKMQ (reference sequence). V lost 2 bases to trimming and J lost 1 base, with 9 bases between them. The CDR3 contains 14 residues. The CDR3 nucleotides are TGTGCCAGCAGCTTAACAGGCGTTTCCTACGAGCAGTACTTC. This codes for CASSLTGVSYEQYF.

This chain connects TRBV29-1 to TRBJ2-3; TRBD2 matches at 12 bases. The germline V gene has CDR1 SQVTM and CDR2 ANQGSEA. V trimming: 6 bases; J trimming: 2 bases; junction bases outside the gene matches: 6. This CDR3 comprises 15 residues. This CDR3 reads CSVVGLAGPTDTQYF. For the CDR3, the DNA is TGCAGCGTGGTGGGACTAGCGGGTCCCACAGATACGCAGTATTTT.

This clone was counted between two and nine times. This chain connects TRBV6-5 to TRBJ1-1; D uncertain. The V and J ends lost 0 bases and 3 bases respectively, with 11 bases between them. The V gene's germline CDR1 is MNHEY and CDR2 SVGAGI. The CDR3 sequence is 15 residues long. The chain's CDR3 is CASSYSLSMDTEAFF. The CDR3 nucleotides are TGTGCCAGCAGTTACTCCTTGAGTATGGACACTGAAGCTTTCTTT.